This entry concerns a single T cell receptor (beta chain). Its antigen is still unknown. This specimen comes from a study of shared clonotypes between healthy human individuals. Study background: Aged 18 to 49, the donors were a couple of women and a few men. Three CD4 naive, three CD4 memory, two CD8 naive and one CD8 memory plate were used per donor. Points from the study as a whole: Non-shared clonotypes displayed generation probabilities falling below those of clonotypes present in all four donors.

The assay was immunoSEQ multiplex PCR, and TCRdb's table has in-frame clones only and misses some. The table shows roughly 680,000 clones, with roughly 72% occurring only once. Everyone who donated was a Caucasian adult who lived in Nashville, Tennessee. The CDR3 covers 17 residues. V shed 0 bases and J shed 9 bases, with 22 bases lying between them. CDR1 and CDR2 (germline): SGDLS, YYNGEE. Sequenced: memory CD4+ T cells sorted from blood. Subset described: CD45RA-negative fraction. This receptor was taken from a woman under 40 in good health. The chain joins TRBV9 to TRBJ1-3; D is uncertain. The CDR3 sequence: CASSVDLDGTLEPTIYF. CDR3 nucleotides: TGTGCCAGCAGCGTAGACCTTGACGGCACACTAGAACCCACCATATATTTT.